Presented here are 23 T cell receptor beta chains from one specimen sequenced in a study of sequential checkpoint blockade in melanoma. The treatment here: randomized to nivolumab then ipilimumab (arm A) or the reverse (arm B). Using immunoSEQ multiplex PCR, the repertoire was profiled, and TCRdb retains in-frame clones only, with some absent. The repertoire holds under 45,000 clones, with roughly 86% as singletons. The starting material was CD8+ T cells sorted from blood (inferred from file names), obtained from a patient given nivolumab and ipilimumab in sequence. Receptor source: a human donor with melanoma.

This clone was recorded a few times. The genes are TRBV28 and TRBJ2-7, with TRBD1 matching over 8 bases. J was trimmed by 5 bases and V by 8 bases; bases with no gene match: 2. The CDR3 sequence is 11 residues long. Germline V gene sequence: CDR1 MDHEN, CDR2 SYDVKM. CDR3 sequence (DNA): TGTGCCAGCGGACAGGGAAACGAGCAGTACTTC. As protein: CASGQGNEQYF.

The genes are TRBV29-1 and TRBJ1-1; 7 bases line up with TRBD1. Germline CDR1 SQVTM, CDR2 ANQGSEA. The CDR3 totals 12 residues. The V gene end was trimmed by 6 bases and the J gene end by 4 bases; junction bases not matched to a gene: 5. CDR3 region: CSVVTGPTEAFF. In DNA, the CDR3 is TGCAGCGTGGTGACAGGGCCCACTGAAGCTTTCTTT. The variable domain in full, completed from reference TRBV29-1 and TRBJ1-1, reads SAVISQKPSRDICQRGTSLTIQCQVDSQVTMMFWYRQQPGQSLTLIATANQGSEATYESGFVIDKFPISRPNLTFSTLTVSNMSPEDSSIYLCSVVTGPTEAFFGQGTRLTVV.

The rearrangement uses TRBV27 and TRBJ2-5; D is ambiguous. The J call may not be correct, given that the DNA end is closer to TRBJ2-7. The germline CDR1 and CDR2 sequences are MNHEY and SMNVEV (reference sequence). This CDR3 has 13 residues. The CDR3 nucleotides read TGTGCCAGCAGTTTAGGCCTAGCCTACGAGCAGTACTTC. It is translated as CASSLGLAYEQYF.

The chain combines TRBV30 with TRBJ1-4, with 8 nucleotides matching TRBD1. The CDR3 contains 17 residues. The junction had 8 bases not matched to a gene; V was cut back by 0 bases and J by 2 bases. Germline V CDR1 and CDR2: GTSNPN, SVGIG (reference sequence). Here the CDR3 DNA reads TGTGCCTGGAGTGTAGGGGCAGGGGGCTGGACTAATGAAAAACTGTTTTTT. Amino acid sequence: CAWSVGAGGWTNEKLFF.

The CDR3 nucleotides read TGTGCCAGCAGCGCCGGGGGGCTAGGTTTTGAAAAACTGTTTTTT. As protein: CASSAGGLGFEKLFF. The rearrangement uses TRBV7-2 and TRBJ1-4; tentatively, D is TRBD1 (6 bases). The V end was cut by 5 bases, the J end by 7 bases, with 17 bases between. Germline V gene sequence: CDR1 SGHTA, CDR2 FQGNSA. The CDR3 runs 15 residues.

The chain recombines TRBV28 with TRBJ2-1; TRBD2 aligns across 11 bases. Germline CDR1 is MDHEN and CDR2 is SYDVKM. The CDR3 length is 14 residues. The junction had 4 bases not matched to a gene; V was cut back by 6 bases and J by 6 bases. This chain's CDR3 is CASRLAGVSNEQFF. The CDR3 DNA follows: TGTGCCAGCAGACTAGCGGGAGTTAGCAATGAGCAGTTCTTC.

This rearrangement joins TRBV7-9 to TRBJ2-3, with 10 bases fitting TRBD2. V dropped 5 bases and J dropped 6; count of bases not matched to a gene: 14. CDR1 and CDR2 from the germline V gene are SEHNR and FQNEAQ (reference sequence). The CDR3 consists of 17 residues. CDR3 amino acids: CASSTIAGGPLADTQYF. The DNA of the CDR3 is TGTGCCAGCAGCACCATAGCGGGGGGCCCTCTAGCGGATACGCAGTATTTT.

The rearrangement uses TRBV2 and TRBJ1-2; tentative D call: TRBD1 (5 bases). The CDR3 runs 15 residues. The V end lost 5 bases, the J end lost 4 bases, and 17 bases lay between the germline ends. Germline V gene data show CDR1 as SNHLY and CDR2 as FYNNEI. CDR3 sequence reads: CASSPLRQFPYGYTF. DNA of the CDR3: TGTGCCAGCAGTCCCCTAAGACAGTTCCCCTATGGCTACACCTTC.

There are a few counts of this clone. This CDR3 is CASIHGGLETDTQYF. CDR3 nucleotide sequence: TGTGCCAGCATCCACGGGGGGCTTGAGACAGATACGCAGTATTTT. The rearrangement joins TRBV6-1 to TRBJ2-3; TRBD2 is a possible D gene (7 bases). This CDR3 is 15 amino acids long. Deletions cut 7 bases from V and 3 bases from J, with 17 bases between. Germline V gene data show CDR1 as MNHNS and CDR2 as SASEGT.

The rearrangement joins TRBV7-9 to TRBJ1-1, with TRBD1 matching over 7 bases. The CDR3 totals 14 residues. V shed 4 bases and J 3 bases; nucleotides not matched to a gene: 5. CDR1 SEHNR and CDR2 FQNEAQ come from the germline V gene (reference sequence). The CDR3 reads CASSSQGTDTEAFF. The CDR3 region has the DNA TGTGCCAGCAGCTCACAGGGGACCGACACTGAAGCTTTCTTT.

The table lists this clone with a count of one. This chain uses TRBV13 with TRBJ2-1; 7 bases are a match to TRBD2. Germline values: CDR1 PRHDT, CDR2 FYEKMQ (reference sequence). The CDR3 is made up of 14 amino acids. J lost 3 bases, V lost 1 base, and 0 bases had no gene match. The CDR3 protein is CASSLAGGYNEQFF. CDR3 sequence (DNA): TGTGCCAGCAGCTTAGCGGGGGGCTACAATGAGCAGTTCTTC.

The chain couples TRBV4-2 to TRBJ2-4, with a weak D call TRBD1 (7 bases). CDR3 size: 18 residues. Germline V gene lookup returns CDR1 LGHNA and CDR2 YNFKEQ. V was cut by 0 bases and J by 0 bases, with 15 bases left in between. CDR3 amino acids: CASSQDWGDSRAKNIQYF. In DNA, the CDR3 is TGTGCCAGCAGCCAAGATTGGGGGGACAGTAGAGCCAAAAACATTCAGTACTTC.

The chain is built from TRBV19 and TRBJ2-5; 12 bases agree with TRBD2. V shed 6 bases, J shed 3 bases, and the junction held 8 bases outside the gene matches. CDR1 is LNHDA, CDR2 SQIVND, per germline (reference sequence). The CDR3 extends over 16 amino acids. The CDR3 reads CASRKGLAGSKETQYF. The CDR3, as DNA: TGTGCCAGTAGAAAAGGACTAGCGGGGAGTAAAGAGACCCAGTACTTC.

The V call is TRBV28, the J call TRBJ2-7, with 8 nucleotides matching TRBD2. The CDR3 consists of 18 residues. V was pared by 3 bases and J by 5 bases, with 18 bases of the junction left unmatched. The V gene's germline CDR1 is MDHEN and CDR2 SYDVKM. The CDR3, as DNA: TGTGCCAGCAGTTTTCTTGCTGCGTCGAGCGGGAGTGTCGACGAGCAGTACTTC. Its protein product is CASSFLAASSGSVDEQYF.

This clone was counted between two and nine times. The rearrangement joins TRBV11-2 to TRBJ2-7; maybe TRBD2 (7 bases). Trimming removed 0 bases from V and 4 bases from J, with 19 bases in between. This CDR3 spans 17 amino acids. CDR1 is SGHAT, CDR2 FQNNGV, per germline. CDR3 protein: CASSLEGGRLSLYEQYF. CDR3 nucleotides: TGTGCCAGCAGCTTAGAGGGGGGGCGCCTGTCGTTATACGAGCAGTACTTC.

V and J are TRBV19 and TRBJ2-3; a possible D gene is TRBD1 (6 bases). The CDR3 extends over 13 amino acids. Between the trimmed V and J ends, which lost 6 bases and 3 bases, there was a span of 10 bases. From germline, CDR1 is LNHDA and CDR2 SQIVND (reference sequence). CDR3 nucleotides: TGTGCCAGTAGCATACAGGGTACAGATACGCAGTATTTT. Protein sequence: CASSIQGTDTQYF.

V gene TRBV6-1 combines with J gene TRBJ2-5; 8 bases are a match to TRBD2. Germline CDR1 and CDR2: MNHNS and SASEGT. Losses at the gene ends were 4 bases for V and 5 bases for J; bases not matched to a gene: 6. The CDR3 is made up of 14 amino acids. CDR3 bases: TGTGCCAGCAGTGCGGTAGCGGGAAGGGAGACCCAGTACTTC. Encoded protein: CASSAVAGRETQYF.

This chain uses TRBV5-4 with TRBJ2-3; unclear D gene. The germline V gene has CDR1 SGHNT and CDR2 YYREEE (reference sequence). The CDR3 length is 15 residues. V shed 5 bases and J shed 2 bases, with 15 bases lying between them. The CDR3 coding sequence is TGTGCCAGCAGGATCCACGGCGGATTCACAGATACGCAGTATTTT. The encoded protein is CASRIHGGFTDTQYF. The entire variable domain, with the rest obtained from reference TRBV5-4 and TRBJ2-3, is as follows: ETGVTQSPTHLIKTRGQQVTLRCSSQSGHNTVSWYQQALGQGPQFIFQYYREEENGRGNFPPRFSGLQFPNYSSELNVNALELDDSALYLCASRIHGGFTDTQYFGPGTRLTVL.

The CDR3 is CASSRQGDTEAFF. In DNA form, the CDR3 reads TGCGCCAGCAGCCGACAGGGGGACACTGAAGCTTTCTTT. The chain is built from TRBV4-1 and TRBJ1-1, with 9 bases matching TRBD1. The germline gives CDR1 MGHRA, CDR2 YSYEKL. V was clipped by 4 bases and J by 3 bases; unmatched bases: 0. The CDR3 consists of 13 residues.

J is TRBJ2-1 and V is TRBV2, with 9 bases identical to TRBD1. From germline, CDR1 is SNHLY and CDR2 FYNNEI. The CDR3 is 13 amino acids. The V segment lost 8 bases and the J segment 11 bases; nucleotides outside the gene matches: 10. CDR3 in amino acids: CASRDRVEPQQFF. CDR3 in DNA: TGTGCCAGCCGGGACAGGGTCGAGCCCCAGCAGTTCTTC.

This chain links TRBV4-2 with TRBJ1-1; D remains unclear. The CDR3 spans 13 residues. Germline lookup yields CDR1 LGHNA and CDR2 YNFKEQ. Deletions cut 4 bases from V and 2 bases from J, with 8 bases between. The CDR3 nucleotides read TGTGCCAGCAGCCCCAGTTTAAACACTGAAGCTTTCTTT. It codes for CASSPSLNTEAFF.

This chain connects TRBV7-3 to TRBJ2-3, with unresolved D. The V gene lost 5 bases and the J gene lost 7 bases, with 13 bases spanning the gap. This CDR3 contains 13 residues. In germline, CDR1 is SGHTA, CDR2 FQGTGA. The CDR3 spells CASSPSQDNTQYF. For the CDR3, the DNA is TGTGCCAGCAGCCCCTCCCAGGATAATACGCAGTATTTT. The whole variable domain, remainder taken from reference TRBV7-3 and TRBJ2-3, is GAGVSQTPSNKVTEKGKYVELRCDPISGHTALYWYRQSLGQGPEFLIYFQGTGAADDSGLPNDRFFAVRPEGSVSTLKIQRTERGDSAVYLCASSPSQDNTQYFGPGTRLTVL.

The V call is TRBV7-2, the J call TRBJ2-2; D gene ambiguous. Germline V gene lookup returns CDR1 SGHTA and CDR2 FQGNSA. V was trimmed by 3 bases and J by 4 bases, leaving 6 bases between them. The CDR3 is 13 residues long. The CDR3 loop reads CASSFGGTGELFF. The CDR3 DNA is TGTGCCAGCAGCTTCGGCGGCACCGGGGAGCTGTTTTTT. Combining the CDR3 with reference TRBV7-2 and TRBJ2-2 gives the whole variable domain GAGVSQSPSNKVTEKGKDVELRCDPISGHTALYWYRQSLGQGLEFLIYFQGNSAPDKSGLPSDRFSAERTGGSVSTLTIQRTQQEDSAVYLCASSFGGTGELFFGEGSRLTVL.